This T cell receptor (beta chain) stems from a study of shared clonotypes between healthy human individuals. At the level of the study: Per-donor plates numbered three CD4 naive, three CD4 memory, two CD8 naive and one CD8 memory.

Germline CDR1 is SGHTA and CDR2 is FQGNSA. The V segment lost 5 bases and the J segment 2 bases; nucleotides outside the gene matches: 7. The CDR3 loop spans 17 amino acids. The study's findings and limits: Apart from blood, nothing was sampled; tissue repertoires likely differ.

A CD45RA-negative memory subset and a CD45RA+ naive subset were separated from the CD4+ cells. Replicate PCRs run on sorted subsets employed approximately 180 ng DNA, 30,000 to 35,000 T cell genomes. TCRdb keeps only in-frame clones here, not all; method: immunoSEQ multiplex PCR. The table has some 350,000 clones, around two thirds seen once; the top ten hold about 9.3%. With respect to this clone: The antigen remains undetermined.

Input material: memory CD4+ T cells sorted from blood. Subset defined: CD45RA-negative fraction. The receptor comes from a man in his thirties or forties in good health. This chain uses TRBV7-2 with TRBJ2-7; 15 nucleotides align to TRBD2. CDR3 in amino acids: CASSQGLAGGRAYEQYF. The CDR3 bases are TGTGCCAGCAGCCAAGGACTAGCGGGAGGGCGGGCCTACGAGCAGTACTTC.